These T cell receptor beta chains were read from a single sample in a study of blood T cell repertoires in COVID-19. The table came from immunoSEQ multiplex PCR; TCRdb's copy has only in-frame clones and leaves some out. This sample carries roughly 150,000 clones, approximately 77% of them seen once, and the ten largest clones take under 12%. Sequencing used peripheral blood. All receptors come from a woman older than 75 with active or convalescent COVID-19. Both conserved end residues are part of each CDR3. The D gene is left open where the match is weak. Clone size is not always given. Where it is, it says once, few, many or a class for expanded clones.

>-|TRBD1|TRBV7-6|TRBJ1-6
TGTGCCAGCAGCTCCCCCAGGGGGAATAATTCACCCCTCCACTTT
CASSSPRGNNSPLHF
>few|-|TRBV6-5|TRBJ2-2
TGTGCCAGCAGCCAGGGTAGCACCGGGGAGCTGTTTTTT
CASSQGSTGELFF
>-|-|TRBV9|TRBJ2-1
TGTGCCAGCAGCGTAGCTCCGGGAGTCTCGGGTGGTGAGCAGTTCTTC
CASSVAPGVSGGEQFF
>few|-|TRBV7-9|TRBJ2-7
TGTGCCAGCAGCTCTTACTACGAGCAGTACTTC
CASSSYYEQYF
>-|-|TRBV2|TRBJ1-5
TGTGCCAGCACCACCTCAGGGGAAAATCAGCCCCAGCATTTT
CASTTSGENQPQHF
>-|-|TRBV6-5|TRBJ2-1
TGTGCCAGCACACTCCCAGGGGAGGGTGAGCAGTTCTTC
CASTLPGEGEQFF
>-|TRBD2|TRBV9|TRBJ2-1
TGTGCCAGCAGCGCGGGACTAGCGGGGGGGAATGAGCAGTTCTTC
CASSAGLAGGNEQFF
>few|-|TRBV9|TRBJ1-2
TGTGCCAGCAGCCCGGGGGGGGGACGTCAGAACTATGGCTACACCTTC
CASSPGGGRQNYGYTF
>-|-|TRBV28|TRBJ2-2
TGTGCCAGCCGCCCGAGGGGGAAGGACACCGGGGAGCTGTTTTTT
CASRPRGKDTGELFF
>-|TRBD2|TRBV11-3|TRBJ2-5
TGTGCCAGCAGCCCGCGACTAGCGGGACAAGAGACCCAGTACTTC
CASSPRLAGQETQYF
>-|-|TRBV11-3|TRBJ1-1
TGTGCCAGCAGCTTAGATTCTGTGAACACTGAAGCTTTCTTT
CASSLDSVNTEAFF
>-|-|TRBV25-1|TRBJ1-6
TGTGCCACCACCGGGCCCCAGGGGAATTCACCCCTCCACTTT
CATTGPQGNSPLHF
>-|-|TRBV4-1|TRBJ2-5
TGCGCCAGCAGCCAATTTGGAAAGCTAGCGAGTATCCAAGAGACCCAGTACTTC
CASSQFGKLASIQETQYF
>-|TRBD1|TRBV5-6|TRBJ2-5
TGTGCCAGCAGCGGGGTCGCGAGGGGGCGGATTAAAGAGACCCAGTACTTC
CASSGVARGRIKETQYF
>-|TRBD2|TRBV3-1/TRBV3-2|TRBJ2-5
TGTGCCAGCAGCCAACTAGCGGGAAGACAAGAGACCCAGTACTTC
CASSQLAGRQETQYF
>once|TRBD1|TRBV2|TRBJ1-1
TGTGCCAGCAGTCCCGGGACAGTGATGAACACTGAAGCTTTCTTT
CASSPGTVMNTEAFF
>-|TRBD1|TRBV9|TRBJ1-3
TGTGCCAGCAGCGTCCTCCTGGACAGGCCGATATATTTT
CASSVLLDRPIYF
>-|-|TRBV6-1|TRBJ1-2
TGTGCCAGCAGTGAAGCCATCACCTCGGGAGGCAGATCGGGTGGCTACACCTTC
CASSEAITSGGRSGGYTF
>-|TRBD2|TRBV19|TRBJ2-5
TGTGCCAGTAGTTCGCAGACTAGCGGGAGGGAGACCCAGTACTTC
CASSSQTSGRETQYF
>-|-|TRBV21-1|TRBJ1-1
TGTGCCAGCAGCAAACCAACAGGGCAGAACACTGAAGCTTTCTTT
CASSKPTGQNTEAFF
>-|-|TRBV19|TRBJ1-6
TGTGCCAGTAGCGTCCAGGGTGGGGATTCACCCCTCCACTTT
CASSVQGGDSPLHF
>once|-|TRBV7-2|TRBJ2-1
TGTGCCAGCAGCCCGGGACCCGCGGGACAGTACTACAATGAGCAGTTCTTC
CASSPGPAGQYYNEQFF
>-|TRBD2|TRBV5-4|TRBJ2-7
TGTGCCAGCAGCCCCCGGACTAGCGTGCCCTCCTACGAGCAGTACTTC
CASSPRTSVPSYEQYF
>-|-|TRBV18|TRBJ1-3
TGTGCCAGCTCACCGTTCTCCTCTGGAAACACCATATATTTT
CASSPFSSGNTIYF
>many|TRBD2|TRBV28|TRBJ2-1
TGTGCCAGCAGTTTCGTAGCGGGAGGGACGGGTGAGCAGTTCTTC
CASSFVAGGTGEQFF
>once|TRBD1|TRBV6-5|TRBJ2-1
TGTGCCAGCAGTTACTCGGCAGGGGGCTCTTACAATGAGCAGTTCTTC
CASSYSAGGSYNEQFF
>-|-|TRBV29-1|TRBJ2-5
TGCAGCGTTAAGAAAACTCAACAAGAGACCCAGTACTTC
CSVKKTQQETQYF
>-|TRBD1|TRBV3-1/TRBV3-2|TRBJ1-1
TGTGCCAGCAGCCAAGCGATCGGGACAGGGGAGAACACTGAAGCTTTCTTT
CASSQAIGTGENTEAFF
>-|-|TRBV6-4|TRBJ2-2
TGTGCCAGCAGTGACCGGCAGGGGAACACCGGGGAGCTGTTTTTT
CASSDRQGNTGELFF
>once|TRBD2|TRBV24-1|TRBJ2-1
TGTGCCACCAGTGATTTAGCGGGAGGCTATGAGCAGTTCTTC
CATSDLAGGYEQFF
>-|-|TRBV5-5|TRBJ1-2
TGTGCCAGCAGCTTGGGCCCTACTTCTAACTATGGCTACACCTTC
CASSLGPTSNYGYTF
>once|-|TRBV7-3|TRBJ1-1
TGTGCCAGCAGCCTCTTAGGTCGCGGTGAAGCTTTCTTT
CASSLLGRGEAFF
>-|TRBD1|TRBV5-1|TRBJ1-2
TGCGCCAGCAGCTTGTCAGGGGGCTCTGGCTACACCTTC
CASSLSGGSGYTF
>few|-|TRBV30|TRBJ1-2
TGTGCCTGGAGTGTACGCGGGGGCTGGGGCTACACCTTC
CAWSVRGGWGYTF
>few|-|TRBV28|TRBJ1-1
TGTGCCAGCAGTCCATCAAGCGGCCCTGGGAACACTGAAGCTTTCTTT
CASSPSSGPGNTEAFF
>-|TRBD1|TRBV15|TRBJ2-7
TGTGCCACCAGCAGATTAGCCGGGACAGGGGGGTACGAGCAGTACTTC
CATSRLAGTGGYEQYF
>-|TRBD1|TRBV5-1|TRBJ1-2
TGCGCCAGCAGCTTTGCCGGACAGGGGATCGATGGCTACACCTTC
CASSFAGQGIDGYTF
>-|-|TRBV19|TRBJ1-1
TGTGCCAGTACCAATCCAGGGAACGCTTTCTTT
CASTNPGNAFF
>-|TRBD1|TRBV5-4|TRBJ2-5
TGTGCCAGCAGCTTGGGTTCGGGGACAGGGGTTCAAGAGACCCAGTACTTC
CASSLGSGTGVQETQYF
>-|-|TRBV6-4|TRBJ2-3
TGTGCCAGCAGGAGGGACACCTCGGGGGATACGCAGTATTTT
CASRRDTSGDTQYF
>-|TRBD1|TRBV5-5|TRBJ1-2
TGTGCCAGCGAGACAGGGGGTACCTCAAACTATGGCTACACCTTC
CASETGGTSNYGYTF
>-|-|TRBV5-1|TRBJ2-1
TGCGCCAGCAGGAGCGGACACGAACAGGGCTATGAGCAGTTCTTC
CASRSGHEQGYEQFF
>once|TRBD1|TRBV5-4|TRBJ1-2
TGTGCCAGCAGCCGACAGGGTAGCTATGGCTACACCTTC
CASSRQGSYGYTF
>-|-|TRBV27|TRBJ1-4
TGTGCCAGCAGTGCCCACAGGGTTGAAAAACTGTTTTTT
CASSAHRVEKLFF
>-|-|TRBV11-2|TRBJ2-1
TGTGCCAGCAGCTTAGGTGGTAGCGGTGAGCAGTTCTTC
CASSLGGSGEQFF